This is a list of T cell receptor beta chains from one sample in a study of immune characterization of retroperitoneal liposarcoma. Via MiXCR, TCRdb re-called the PCR reads, giving one row per CDR3 protein. The profile shows 3,000 to 3,500 distinct CDR3 sequences, under 55% of them singletons. Material for sequencing was tumor tissue. The receptor set was obtained from a male donor with retroperitoneal liposarcoma. The CDR3 runs from the conserved cysteine through the conserved F or W. The D gene is left open where the match is weak. Clone size is shown for a subset of rows, as once, few, many or a class of expanded clone.

.	TRBD1	TRBV7-4	TRBJ2-5	TGTGCCAGCAGTTCGACAGGGGGGTACCAAGAGACCCAGTACTTC	CASSSTGGYQETQYF
.	.	TRBV27	TRBJ1-2	TGTGCCAGCAGTTCAAGCACACTAAACTATGGCTACACCTTC	CASSSSTLNYGYTF
once	TRBD1	TRBV6-6	TRBJ1-2	TGTGCCAGCAGCCAAGGACAGGGGGGATACTATGGCTACACCTTC	CASSQGQGGYYGYTF
.	.	TRBV12-3/TRBV12-4	TRBJ2-1	TGTGCCAGCAGTCCTCTAGGCGATGAGCAGTTCTTC	CASSPLGDEQFF
.	.	TRBV6-1	TRBJ2-7	TGTGCCAGCAGTGATGATTTCTACCGGGATGACTACGAGCAGTACTTC	CASSDDFYRDDYEQYF
few	TRBD2	TRBV6-1	TRBJ2-2	TGTGCCAGCAATAATCCAGCCTATAGCGGGAGGGCGAACACCGGGGAGCTGTTTTTT	CASNNPAYSGRANTGELFF
.	.	TRBV28	TRBJ1-1	TGTGCCAGCAGTTTCGCGGGGACTTTAACTGAAGCTTTCTTT	CASSFAGTLTEAFF
large	TRBD1	TRBV10-2	TRBJ2-7	TGCGCCAGCAGGAGGGGGTCCGGGACAGGGAGTGTCTACGAGCAGTACTTC	CASRRGSGTGSVYEQYF
.	TRBD1	TRBV12-3/TRBV12-4	TRBJ1-1	TGTGCCAGCAGGTCTCGACAGGGGAACACTGAAGCTTTCTTT	CASRSRQGNTEAFF
.	TRBD1	TRBV19	TRBJ1-6	TGTGCCAGTACCGGGACAGAGGATAATTCACCCCTCCACTTT	CASTGTEDNSPLHF
once	TRBD1	TRBV11-1	TRBJ1-2	TGTGCCAGCAGCACCCGGACAGGGGGGCTCAGCGGCTACACCTTC	CASSTRTGGLSGYTF
.	.	TRBV12-3/TRBV12-4	TRBJ1-2	TGTGCCAGCAGTTCACTGGAGGGCCCCCGTACCTTC	CASSSLEGPRTF
.	.	TRBV7-2	TRBJ2-1	TGTGCCAGCAGCTCCTCGATCGGGAATGAGCAGTTCTTC	CASSSSIGNEQFF
many	.	TRBV12-3/TRBV12-4	TRBJ2-2	TGTGCCAGTGGATTAGCGGATGCCGCGAACACCGGGGAGCTGTTTTTT	CASGLADAANTGELFF
.	TRBD2	TRBV7-2	TRBJ2-7	TGTGCCAGCAGCTTAGCCGGCGGGAGCTACGAGCAGTACTTC	CASSLAGGSYEQYF
.	TRBD1	TRBV27	TRBJ2-3	TGTGCCAGCAGTGATCCGGGACAGGGAGAATATTTT	CASSDPGQGEYF
once	.	TRBV11-2	TRBJ1-1	TGTGCCAGCAGCTTAGGGGGGACACTTGAAGCTTTCTTT	CASSLGGTLEAFF
medium-sized	TRBD2	TRBV4-1	TRBJ2-1	TGCGCCAGCAGCCTAAGAGCGGGACTAGGCCTGGTCAATGAGCAGTTCTTC	CASSLRAGLGLVNEQFF
many	.	TRBV6-6	TRBJ1-5	TGTGCCAGCAGTTACTCAGGGACGAGCAATCAGCCCCAGCATTTT	CASSYSGTSNQPQHF
once	.	TRBV27	TRBJ2-2	TGTGCCAGCAGTTTAAGCAGGGGATACACCGGGGAGCTGTTTTTT	CASSLSRGYTGELFF
.	TRBD1	TRBV12-3/TRBV12-4	TRBJ2-5	TGTGCCAGCAGTCCTCATAGGGACAGTCAAGAGACCCAGTACTTC	CASSPHRDSQETQYF
large	TRBD1	TRBV7-2	TRBJ2-4	TGTGCCAGCAGCTTAGAAGGGCCCACAGGGGGCTTTGCCAAAAACATTCAGTACTTC	CASSLEGPTGGFAKNIQYF
.	TRBD1	TRBV18	TRBJ2-3	TGTGCCAGCTCACCACCCCGTCCTCCGGGACAGGGACTCCAAGAGACCCAGTACTTT	CASSPPRPPGQGLQETQYF
many	.	TRBV6-1	TRBJ2-1	TGTGCCGCAGGAGACTACGGCTCCTACGAGCAGTTCTTC	CAAGDYGSYEQFF
medium-sized	.	TRBV7-6	TRBJ2-2	TGTGCCAGCAGCTTAGCTTCCAGCGGGTTGCCTCTCGGGGAGCTGTTTTTT	CASSLASSGLPLGELFF
medium-sized	TRBD2	TRBV4-1	TRBJ2-3	TGCGCCAGCAGCCAAGATACTAGCGGGAGCACAGATACGCAGTATTTT	CASSQDTSGSTDTQYF
.	.	TRBV12-3/TRBV12-4	TRBJ2-1	TGTGCCAGCAGTTTAGTGGTAGGGGATGAGCAGTTCTTC	CASSLVVGDEQFF
.	TRBD2	TRBV12-3/TRBV12-4	TRBJ2-1	TGTGCCAGCAGCTCCCGCGGGCGGGGGGCATCCTACGAGCAGTTCTTC	CASSSRGRGASYEQFF
once	TRBD2	TRBV6-1	TRBJ2-5	TGTGCCAGCAGTGAAATGGGACTACTTGGCAATGAGCAGTACTTC	CASSEMGLLGNEQYF
.	.	TRBV28	TRBJ1-5	TGTGCCAGCAACAGGGAGGGCAATCAGCCCCAGCATTTT	CASNREGNQPQHF
.	TRBD2	TRBV6-2/TRBV6-3	TRBJ2-1	TGTGCCAGCAGTGCCCGACTAGCGGGGGATGAGCAGTTCTTC	CASSARLAGDEQFF
.	.	TRBV29-1	TRBJ1-1	TGCAGCGTTGAAGATGCAAGACTTTTAAACACTGAAGCTTTCTTT	CSVEDARLLNTEAFF
many	TRBD2	TRBV7-2	TRBJ2-1	TGTGCCAGCAGCCTAGGACTAGCGGATTACAATGAGCAGTTCTTC	CASSLGLADYNEQFF
.	.	TRBV6-4	TRBJ1-1	TGTGCCAGCAGCCACGAGTCGGGGTATTCGGAAACTGAAGCTTTCTTT	CASSHESGYSETEAFF
few	TRBD2	TRBV6-1	TRBJ2-1	TGTGCCAGCAGTGCGCTAGCGGGGGGTGAGCAGTTCTTC	CASSALAGGEQFF
few	.	TRBV6-1	TRBJ2-7	TGTGCCAGCAGAACACTCGGGCGGTATGAGCAGTACTTC	CASRTLGRYEQYF
many	.	TRBV7-2	TRBJ2-3	TGTGCCAGCAGCCCTGACTACACTAGCACAGATACGCAGTATTTT	CASSPDYTSTDTQYF
medium-sized	.	TRBV18	TRBJ2-2	TGTGCCAGCTCACCACTAAGCAGCAACACCGGGGAGCTGTTTTTT	CASSPLSSNTGELFF
medium-sized	TRBD1	TRBV7-8	TRBJ1-5	TGTGCCAGCAGCCCGACAGGGTTCAGTCAGCCCCAGCATTTT	CASSPTGFSQPQHF
.	.	TRBV27	TRBJ2-3	TGTGCCAGCAGTCCGTATGGCACAGATACGCAGTATTTT	CASSPYGTDTQYF
.	TRBD2	TRBV7-3	TRBJ2-2	TGTGCCAGCAGCACGACTAGCTTTTCGAACACCGGGGAGCTGTTTTTT	CASSTTSFSNTGELFF
many	.	TRBV6-1	TRBJ1-1	TGTGCCAGCAGTGAAGGGTGGTTAGGAGTTGCCACTGAAGCTTTCTTT	CASSEGWLGVATEAFF
medium-sized	TRBD2	TRBV7-8	TRBJ2-7	TGTGCCAGCAGCTCCGGGACTAGCGTCTACGAGCAGTACTTC	CASSSGTSVYEQYF
medium-sized	TRBD2	TRBV4-1	TRBJ2-1	TGCGCCAGCAGCCAAGTATTAGCGGGAAATGAGCAGTTCTTC	CASSQVLAGNEQFF
medium-sized	.	TRBV6-1	TRBJ2-7	TGTGCCAGCAGTGAAGGAGTGGGAGACACCTACGAGCAGTACTTC	CASSEGVGDTYEQYF
.	.	TRBV4-3	TRBJ2-1	TGCGCCAGCAGCCTTGGAACCCAAGAGACCCAGTTCTTC	CASSLGTQETQFF
.	.	TRBV6-1	TRBJ1-1	TGTGCCAGCAGTCAAGGGGGTTGCCCTGAAGCTTTCTTT	CASSQGGCPEAFF
.	.	TRBV12-3/TRBV12-4	TRBJ1-2	TGTGCCAGCAGTCTTGCGATCGGACCAATTAACTATGGCTACACCTTC	CASSLAIGPINYGYTF
.	.	TRBV12-3/TRBV12-4	TRBJ2-4	TGTGCCAGCAGTTTAGAGGGACTAGCCAAAAACATTCAGTACTTC	CASSLEGLAKNIQYF
.	.	TRBV12-3/TRBV12-4	TRBJ2-3	TGTGCCAGCAGGCACCTCTCAGATACGCAGTATTTT	CASRHLSDTQYF